Below, 8 T cell receptor beta chains from the same sample are listed, as sequenced in a study of T cells after yellow fever vaccination. TCRdb redid the calling of the 5' RACE reads with MiXCR, one entry per CDR3 protein. The profile shows 240,000 or so distinct CDR3 sequences, about 7% of them singletons. The sample consisted of CD4+ T cells sorted from PBMCs, taken 15 days after the yellow fever booster vaccination. These receptors were collected from a man aged 30-40 years who received the YFV17D yellow fever vaccine.

This clonotype was counted only a few times. The chain links TRBV7-2 to TRBJ1-1, with D unresolved. The CDR3 loop spans 14 amino acids. Germline V CDR1 and CDR2: SGHTA, FQGNSA. The V gene lost 7 bases and the J gene lost 4 bases, with 16 bases spanning the gap. The CDR3 region has the DNA TGTGCCAGCATCCCGTACCCGGTTGCCACTGAAGCTTTCTTT. It specifies CASIPYPVATEAFF. The variable domain in full, with the rest retrieved from reference TRBV7-2 and TRBJ1-1, is GAGVSQSPSNKVTEKGKDVELRCDPISGHTALYWYRQSLGQGLEFLIYFQGNSAPDKSGLPSDRFSAERTGGSVSTLTIQRTQQEDSAVYLCASIPYPVATEAFFGQGTRLTVV.

A few counts support this clonotype. This sequence joins TRBV20-1 and TRBJ2-5; D unclear. Germline V gene lookup returns CDR1 DFQATT and CDR2 SNEGSKA (reference sequence). Deletions cut 4 bases from V and 2 bases from J, with 8 bases between. The CDR3 length is 12 residues. In nucleotides, the CDR3 is TGCAGTGCTACCCGCCTTCAAGAGACCCAGTACTTC. Encoded protein: CSATRLQETQYF.

This clonotype was seen at least ten times. The gene calls are TRBV7-2 and TRBJ1-4; D not resolved. Germline CDR1 and CDR2: SGHTA and FQGNSA. V lost 1 base, J lost 6 bases, and 6 bases lay in between. The CDR3 contains 13 residues. The CDR3 protein is CASSLEPHEKLFF. CDR3 coding DNA: TGTGCCAGCAGCTTAGAGCCGCATGAAAAACTGTTTTTT.

The V gene is TRBV15, the J gene TRBJ2-3; 8 bases map to TRBD1. The CDR3 runs 12 residues. With V trimmed by 6 bases and J by 10 bases, 6 bases remained unmatched. Germline loops: CDR1 LNHNV, CDR2 YYDKDF (reference sequence). The CDR3 DNA follows: TGTGCCACCAGAGTCTACAGGGGGTCGCAGTATTTT. Its translation: CATRVYRGSQYF.

This clonotype was counted at least ten times. The chain employs TRBV10-2 and TRBJ1-1; D might be TRBD1 (6 bases). This CDR3 spans 13 amino acids. Germline V gene lookup returns CDR1 WSHSY and CDR2 SAAADI. Trimming removed 7 bases at V and 1 base at J, with 10 bases between. The CDR3 DNA follows: TGCGCCAGCACATGGACAGAGAACACTGAAGCTTTCTTT. Amino acid sequence: CASTWTENTEAFF.

V usage is TRBV3-1 and J usage is TRBJ2-2, with D uncertain. Germline V gene lookup returns CDR1 LGHDT and CDR2 YNNKEL (reference sequence). The CDR3 extends over 14 amino acids. Trimming took 2 bases from V and 7 from J, leaving 11 bases between them. In nucleotides, the CDR3 is TGTGCCAGCAGCCAATTCACCGGCGGCGGGGAGCTGTTTTTT. Its protein product is CASSQFTGGGELFF.

This clonotype appeared many times. The chain recombines TRBV20-1 with TRBJ2-1; D is unresolved. CDR1 DFQATT and CDR2 SNEGSKA come from the germline V gene (reference sequence). Trimming removed 6 bases from V and 6 bases from J, with 18 bases in between. The CDR3 length is 14 residues. The CDR3 DNA sequence: TGCAGTGCACGCCCAACCACCAAAGCCAATGAGCAGTTCTTC. Translating it yields CSARPTTKANEQFF.

This clonotype was recorded a few times. J is TRBJ2-7 and V is TRBV7-2; perhaps D is TRBD1 or TRBD2 (5 bases each). The V end was cut by 4 bases, the J end by 4 bases, with 14 bases between. Germline V gives CDR1 SGHTA, CDR2 FQGNSA. There are 14 residues in the CDR3. The CDR3 region is CASSSGATTYEQYF. As DNA, the CDR3 is TGTGCCAGCAGCTCCGGGGCGACAACTTACGAGCAGTACTTC.